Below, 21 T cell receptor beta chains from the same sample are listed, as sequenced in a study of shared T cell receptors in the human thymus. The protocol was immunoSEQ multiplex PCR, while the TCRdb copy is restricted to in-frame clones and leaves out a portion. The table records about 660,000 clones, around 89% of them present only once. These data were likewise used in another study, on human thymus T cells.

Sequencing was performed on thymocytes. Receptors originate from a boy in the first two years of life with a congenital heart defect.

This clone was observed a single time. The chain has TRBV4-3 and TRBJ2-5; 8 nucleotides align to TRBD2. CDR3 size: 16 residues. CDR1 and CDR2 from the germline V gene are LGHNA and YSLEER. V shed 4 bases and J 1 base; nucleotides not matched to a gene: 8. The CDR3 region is CASSPHTGTSQETQYF. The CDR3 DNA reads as TGCGCCAGCAGCCCTCACACCGGGACTAGCCAAGAGACCCAGTACTTC.

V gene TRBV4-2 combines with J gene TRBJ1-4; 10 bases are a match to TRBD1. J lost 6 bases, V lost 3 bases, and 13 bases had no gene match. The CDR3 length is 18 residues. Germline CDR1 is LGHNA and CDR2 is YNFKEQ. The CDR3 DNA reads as TGTGCCAGCAGCCAGTGGAGACAGGGGGCGAGAGAGGATGAAAAACTGTTTTTT. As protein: CASSQWRQGAREDEKLFF.

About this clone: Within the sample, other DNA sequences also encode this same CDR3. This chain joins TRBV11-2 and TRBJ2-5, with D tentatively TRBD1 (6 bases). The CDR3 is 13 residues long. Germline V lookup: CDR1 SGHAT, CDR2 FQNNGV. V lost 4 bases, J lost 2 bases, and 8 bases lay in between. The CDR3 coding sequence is TGTGCCAGCAGCTGCAGGGGTCAAGAGACCCAGTACTTC. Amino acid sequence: CASSCRGQETQYF.

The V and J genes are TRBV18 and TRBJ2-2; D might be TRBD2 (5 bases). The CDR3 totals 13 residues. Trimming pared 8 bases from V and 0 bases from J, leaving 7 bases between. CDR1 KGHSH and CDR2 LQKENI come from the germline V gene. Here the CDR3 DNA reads TGTGCCAGCCCGGACTCGAACACCGGGGAGCTGTTTTTT. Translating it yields CASPDSNTGELFF.

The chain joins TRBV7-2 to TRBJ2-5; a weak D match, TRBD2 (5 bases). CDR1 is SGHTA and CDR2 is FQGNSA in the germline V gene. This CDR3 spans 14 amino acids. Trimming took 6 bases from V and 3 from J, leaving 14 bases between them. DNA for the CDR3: TGTGCCAGCAGGCAAGGACGGGGAGAAGAGACCCAGTACTTC. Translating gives CASRQGRGEETQYF.

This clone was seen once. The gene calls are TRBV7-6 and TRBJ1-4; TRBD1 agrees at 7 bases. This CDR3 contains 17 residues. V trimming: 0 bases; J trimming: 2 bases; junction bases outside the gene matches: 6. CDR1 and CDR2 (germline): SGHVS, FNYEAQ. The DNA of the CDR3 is TGTGCCAGCAGCTTAGCGGGACAGACTTTTACTAATGAAAAACTGTTTTTT. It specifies CASSLAGQTFTNEKLFF.

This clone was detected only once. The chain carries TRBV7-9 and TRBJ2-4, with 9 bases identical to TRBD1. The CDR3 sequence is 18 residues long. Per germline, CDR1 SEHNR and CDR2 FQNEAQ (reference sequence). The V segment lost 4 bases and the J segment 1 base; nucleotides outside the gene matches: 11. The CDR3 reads CASSSRDRVEGAKNIQYF. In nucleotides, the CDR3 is TGTGCCAGCAGCTCCCGGGACAGGGTGGAAGGGGCCAAAAACATTCAGTACTTC.

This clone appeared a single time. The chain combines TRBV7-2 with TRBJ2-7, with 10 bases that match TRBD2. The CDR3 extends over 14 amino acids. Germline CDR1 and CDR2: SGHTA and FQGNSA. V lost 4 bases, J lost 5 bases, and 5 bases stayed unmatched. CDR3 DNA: TGTGCCAGCAGCTGGGGGACTAGCGACCACGAGCAGTACTTC. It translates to CASSWGTSDHEQYF.

Written as DNA, the CDR3 is TGCAGCGTGGAGGACAGGACTGGCGCTGAAGCTTTCTTT. This sequence encodes CSVEDRTGAEAFF. This chain connects TRBV29-1 to TRBJ1-1, with 7 bases fitting TRBD1. Per the germline V gene, CDR1 is SQVTM and CDR2 is ANQGSEA. The CDR3 is 13 amino acids. Unmatched junction bases numbered 10, after V lost 6 bases and J lost 6 bases.

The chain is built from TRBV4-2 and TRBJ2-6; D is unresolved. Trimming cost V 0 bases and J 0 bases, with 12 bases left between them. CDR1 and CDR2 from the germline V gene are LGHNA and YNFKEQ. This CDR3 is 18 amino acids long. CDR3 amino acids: CASSQDPGHSSGANVLTF. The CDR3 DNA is TGTGCCAGCAGCCAAGACCCTGGCCACAGCTCTGGGGCCAACGTCCTGACTTTC.

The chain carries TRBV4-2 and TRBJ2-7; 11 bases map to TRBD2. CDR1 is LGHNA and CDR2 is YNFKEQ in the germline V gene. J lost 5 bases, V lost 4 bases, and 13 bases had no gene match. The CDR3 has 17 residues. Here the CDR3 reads CASSRDYGSGRGNEQYF. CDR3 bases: TGTGCCAGCAGCCGAGACTACGGTAGCGGGAGGGGAAACGAGCAGTACTTC.

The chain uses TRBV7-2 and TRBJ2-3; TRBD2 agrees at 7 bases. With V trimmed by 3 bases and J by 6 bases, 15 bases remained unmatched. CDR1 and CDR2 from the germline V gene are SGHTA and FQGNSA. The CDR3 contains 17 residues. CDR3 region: CASSLSVAGVTRDTQYF. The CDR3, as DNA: TGTGCCAGCAGCTTGTCCGTGGCGGGAGTCACGAGGGATACGCAGTATTTT.

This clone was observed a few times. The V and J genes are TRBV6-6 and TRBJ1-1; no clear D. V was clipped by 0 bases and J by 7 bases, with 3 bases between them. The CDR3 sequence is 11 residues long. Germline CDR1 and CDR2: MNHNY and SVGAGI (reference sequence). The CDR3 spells CASSYSGEAFF. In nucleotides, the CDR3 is TGTGCCAGCAGTTACTCCGGTGAAGCTTTCTTT.

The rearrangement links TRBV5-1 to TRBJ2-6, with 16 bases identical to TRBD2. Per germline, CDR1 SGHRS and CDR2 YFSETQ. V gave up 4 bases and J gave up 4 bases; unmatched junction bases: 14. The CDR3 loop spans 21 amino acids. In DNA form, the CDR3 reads TGCGCCAGCAGCACCAAACCGGGACTAGCGGGAGGGCCGGGGGGGGCCAACGTCCTGACTTTC. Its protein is CASSTKPGLAGGPGGANVLTF.

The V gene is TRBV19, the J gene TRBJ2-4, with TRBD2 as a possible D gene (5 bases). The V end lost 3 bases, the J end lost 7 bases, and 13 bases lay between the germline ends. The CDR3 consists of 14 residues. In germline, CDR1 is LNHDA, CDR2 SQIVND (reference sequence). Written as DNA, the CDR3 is TGTGCCAGTAGTATTGATCAGAGAGGGAACATTCAGTACTTC. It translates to CASSIDQRGNIQYF.

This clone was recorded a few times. CDR3 protein: CASRITIGAGGPSTDTQYF. The CDR3 nucleotides read TGTGCCAGCAGAATTACTATTGGGGCGGGAGGTCCCAGCACAGATACGCAGTATTTT. The chain links TRBV5-4 to TRBJ2-3, with 8 nucleotides matching TRBD2. V shed 5 bases and J 0 bases; nucleotides not matched to a gene: 17. The CDR3 is 19 amino acids. Germline V gene sequence: CDR1 SGHNT, CDR2 YYREEE (reference sequence).

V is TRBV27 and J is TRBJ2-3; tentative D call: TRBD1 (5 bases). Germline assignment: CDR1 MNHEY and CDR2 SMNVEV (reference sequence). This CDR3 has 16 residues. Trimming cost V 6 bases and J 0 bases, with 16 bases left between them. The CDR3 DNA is TGTGCCAGCAGCCAAACCAGGGATATTAGCACAGATACGCAGTATTTT. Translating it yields CASSQTRDISTDTQYF.

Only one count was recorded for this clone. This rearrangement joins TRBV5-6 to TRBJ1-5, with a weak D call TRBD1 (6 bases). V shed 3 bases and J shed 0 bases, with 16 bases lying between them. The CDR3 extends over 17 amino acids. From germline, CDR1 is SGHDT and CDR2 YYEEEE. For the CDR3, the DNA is TGTGCCAGCAGCTCCGGGACACATAACAATAGCAATCAGCCCCAGCATTTT. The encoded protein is CASSSGTHNNSNQPQHF.

The CDR3 loop is CASSQEIAGRTNEQFF. The CDR3 nucleotides read TGCGCCAGCAGCCAAGAGATAGCGGGAAGGACCAATGAGCAGTTCTTC. This chain links TRBV4-1 with TRBJ2-1; 8 bases line up with TRBD2. Germline CDR1 MGHRA, CDR2 YSYEKL. V gave up 0 bases and J gave up 6 bases; unmatched junction bases: 7. This CDR3 has 16 residues.

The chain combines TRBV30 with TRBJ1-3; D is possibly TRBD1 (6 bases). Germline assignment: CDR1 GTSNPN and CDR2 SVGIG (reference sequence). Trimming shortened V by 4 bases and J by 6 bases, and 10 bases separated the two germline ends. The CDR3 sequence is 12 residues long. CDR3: CAWKHRANTIYF. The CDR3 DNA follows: TGTGCCTGGAAACACAGGGCAAACACCATATATTTT.

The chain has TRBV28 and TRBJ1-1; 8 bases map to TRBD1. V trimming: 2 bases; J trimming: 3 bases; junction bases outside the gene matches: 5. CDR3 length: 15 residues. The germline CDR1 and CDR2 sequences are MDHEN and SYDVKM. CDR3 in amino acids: CASSLRQGRYTEAFF. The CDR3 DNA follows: TGTGCCAGCAGTTTACGACAGGGGAGGTACACTGAAGCTTTCTTT.